This entry lists 10 T cell receptor beta chains sequenced from one sample in a study of T cells in Graves' hyperthyroidism and ophthalmopathy. What was amplified from RNA transcripts were TCR beta CDR3 regions. HTBI primers were the set used in a first-round RT-PCR of the TCR CDR3. Each CDR3 protein is one row after TCRdb ran MiXCR on the multiplex PCR reads. This sample carries 620,000 or so distinct CDR3 sequences, roughly 15% of them seen once, and the ten largest clones take around 13%. The source material was blood. These receptors were collected from a woman in her 50s with Graves' ophthalmopathy.

This clonotype was counted many times. This chain links TRBV7-9 with TRBJ2-1; a possible D gene is TRBD2 (6 bases). V lost 2 bases and J 12 bases, leaving 17 bases between the germline ends. Germline V gene lookup returns CDR1 SEHNR and CDR2 FQNEAQ (reference sequence). The CDR3 sequence is 14 residues long. The CDR3 nucleotides are TGTGCCAGCAGCTTAAGCAGGGACTCCTTGGCGCAGTTCTTC. Protein product: CASSLSRDSLAQFF.

This clonotype was picked up many times. One end of the junction does not line up with germline, which may come from a read error. The V gene is TRBV7-7, the J gene TRBJ2-1; 11 positions match TRBD2. This CDR3 is 15 amino acids long. The germline gives CDR1 SSHAT, CDR2 FNYEAQ (reference sequence). For the CDR3, the DNA is TGTGCTAGCAGCTTACTAGCGGGAGCCCACAATGAGCAGTTCTTC. Amino acids: CASSLLAGAHNEQFF.

This clonotype was picked up many times. The chain recombines TRBV20-1 with TRBJ2-1; 10 nucleotides line up with TRBD2. The ends lost 1 base at V and 4 bases at J; junction bases unmatched: 4. The CDR3 is made up of 15 amino acids. The V gene's germline CDR1 is DFQATT and CDR2 SNEGSKA (reference sequence). This CDR3 is CSARVTAGGYNEQFF. CDR3 nucleotides: TGCAGTGCTAGAGTTACAGCGGGAGGGTACAATGAGCAGTTCTTC.

This clonotype has ten or more counts. This sequence joins TRBV24-1 and TRBJ2-2; 7 bases map to TRBD1. J was trimmed by 5 bases and V by 3 bases; bases with no gene match: 8. The CDR3 runs to 16 residues. The germline V gene encodes CDR1 KGHDR and CDR2 SFDVKD. For the CDR3, the DNA is TGTGCCACCAGTGATGTAAGGGGGCGCAAAACCGGGGAGCTGTTTTTT. Amino acid sequence: CATSDVRGRKTGELFF.

Ten or more counts support this clonotype. V and J are TRBV7-2 and TRBJ1-6; D is unresolved. V lost 5 bases and J lost 0, with 20 bases in between. The CDR3 loop spans 19 amino acids. The germline CDR1 and CDR2 sequences are SGHTA and FQGNSA. CDR3 sequence: CASSHVRQFGSSYNSPLHF. The CDR3 DNA follows: TGTGCCAGCAGCCACGTGCGGCAGTTTGGGAGCTCCTATAATTCACCCCTCCACTTT. The whole variable domain, filled in from reference TRBV7-2 and TRBJ1-6, reads GAGVSQSPSNKVTEKGKDVELRCDPISGHTALYWYRQSLGQGLEFLIYFQGNSAPDKSGLPSDRFSAERTGGSVSTLTIQRTQQEDSAVYLCASSHVRQFGSSYNSPLHFGNGTRLTVT.

This clonotype was seen ten or more times. J is TRBJ2-1 and V is TRBV11-2; 16 positions match TRBD2. Germline CDR1 reads SGHAT; CDR2 reads FQNNGV. The CDR3 covers 19 residues. The V gene end was trimmed by 2 bases and the J gene end by 4 bases; junction bases not matched to a gene: 8. The CDR3 DNA follows: TGTGCCAGCAGCTTATATCCGGGACTAGCGGGAGGGGCTTACAATGAGCAGTTCTTC. Protein sequence: CASSLYPGLAGGAYNEQFF. The full variable domain, in which reference TRBV11-2 and TRBJ2-1 provide the parts outside the CDR3, is EAGVAQSPRYKIIEKRQSVAFWCNPISGHATLYWYQQILGQGPKLLIQFQNNGVVDDSQLPKDRFSAERLKGVDSTLKIQPAKLEDSAVYLCASSLYPGLAGGAYNEQFFGPGTRLTVL.

V and J are TRBV24-1 and TRBJ1-1; D not resolved. Germline values: CDR1 KGHDR, CDR2 SFDVKD. The CDR3 runs to 13 residues. Trimming took off 4 bases at V and 11 bases at J, with 16 bases between the two ends. The CDR3 DNA follows: TGTGCCACCAGTGACGGTTCCACCGCTCGGGCTTTCTTT. Encoded protein: CATSDGSTARAFF.

This clonotype was counted between two and nine times. This rearrangement joins TRBV6-5 to TRBJ1-5; a weak D match, TRBD1 (6 bases). V gave up 2 bases and J gave up 2 bases, with 16 bases separating them. CDR1 and CDR2 (germline): MNHEY, SVGAGI. The CDR3 consists of 17 residues. In DNA, the CDR3 is TGTGCCAGCAGTTACCCCTTGGGGACATCGGGCAATCAGCCCCAGCATTTT. Its translation is CASSYPLGTSGNQPQHF.

This clonotype was counted ten times or more. The chain is built from TRBV12-3 or TRBV12-4 and TRBJ2-1; 12 bases match TRBD2. The CDR3 consists of 16 residues. After removal of 7 bases from V and 5 bases from J, the junction contained 9 bases not matched to a gene. CDR3 sequence (DNA): TGTGCCAGCACCATAGGACTAGCGGGACTGAACAATGAGCAGTTCTTC. It codes for CASTIGLAGLNNEQFF.

This clonotype was observed many times. The V and J genes are TRBV6-2 or TRBV6-3 and TRBJ2-3; 13 bases match TRBD2. Trimming cost V 8 bases and J 4 bases; bases outside gene matches: 3. The CDR3 spans 14 residues. Germline V lookup: CDR1 MNHEY, CDR2 SVGEGT. This CDR3 is CASALAGGPDTQYF. DNA for the CDR3: TGTGCCAGCGCACTAGCGGGAGGGCCAGATACGCAGTATTTT.